The 23 T cell receptor beta chains presented below share a single source sample, sequenced in a study of OX40 agonist ivuxolimab in advanced cancers. The protocol was immunoSEQ multiplex PCR, while the TCRdb copy is restricted to in-frame clones and leaves out a portion. The table includes 50,000 or so clones, approximately 90% detected once. The material sequenced was CD4+ or CD8+ T cells sorted from blood, taken in a trial of the OX40 agonist ivuxolimab. These receptor sequences come from an adult with an advanced solid tumor such as melanoma, head and neck, liver or kidney cancer.

The rearrangement uses TRBV19 and TRBJ1-1; TRBD1 matches at 9 bases. The V gene's germline CDR1 is LNHDA and CDR2 SQIVND (reference sequence). This CDR3 has 12 residues. With V trimmed by 6 bases and J by 4 bases, 0 bases remained unmatched. Written as DNA, the CDR3 is TGTGCCAGTAGGACAGGGGGCACTGAAGCTTTCTTT. This sequence encodes CASRTGGTEAFF.

This chain links TRBV6-6 with TRBJ1-1; no clear D gene. The CDR3 spans 13 residues. Trimming stripped 2 bases from V and 5 bases from J, with 9 bases between. Germline loops: CDR1 MNHNY, CDR2 SVGAGI (reference sequence). The CDR3 DNA reads as TGTGCCAGCAGTTACGAGCTGAGGACTGAAGCTTTCTTT. It yields the protein CASSYELRTEAFF.

This clone was seen just once. The chain combines TRBV18 with TRBJ2-3, with D perhaps TRBD1 (5 bases). The CDR3 contains 14 residues. V lost 5 bases and J lost 2, with 11 bases in between. The V gene's germline CDR1 is KGHSH and CDR2 LQKENI. CDR3 residues: CASSSMGPTDTQYF. The CDR3, as DNA: TGTGCCAGCTCAAGTATGGGGCCCACAGATACGCAGTATTTT.

The rearrangement uses TRBV11-3 and TRBJ2-2; TRBD2 aligns across 9 bases. Germline CDR1 and CDR2: SGHNT and YENEEA. The CDR3 sequence is 16 residues long. The V segment lost 5 bases and the J segment 5 bases; nucleotides outside the gene matches: 9. The chain's CDR3 is CASSPSRAGGTGELFF. Here the CDR3 DNA reads TGTGCCAGCAGCCCCTCACGGGCGGGAGGGACCGGGGAGCTGTTTTTT.

V and J are TRBV27 and TRBJ2-7; a possible D gene is TRBD2 (6 bases). In germline, CDR1 is MNHEY, CDR2 SMNVEV (reference sequence). The CDR3 runs 11 residues. V lost 8 bases to trimming and J lost 6 bases, with 11 bases between them. The CDR3 DNA reads as TGTGCCAGCGGGACTTATCGCGAGCAGTACTTC. Amino acid sequence: CASGTYREQYF.

The chain is built from TRBV30 and TRBJ2-5; D perhaps matches TRBD2 (6 bases). Germline assignment: CDR1 GTSNPN and CDR2 SVGIG (reference sequence). The CDR3 extends over 13 amino acids. V dropped 3 bases and J dropped 1 base, with 9 bases sitting between them. The CDR3 sequence is CAWRRRGQETQYF. The CDR3 bases are TGTGCCTGGAGAAGGCGGGGCCAAGAGACCCAGTACTTC.

The gene calls are TRBV5-6 and TRBJ2-7, with 11 bases lining up with TRBD2. From germline, CDR1 is SGHDT and CDR2 YYEEEE. J gave up 4 bases and V 4 bases, and 7 bases lay outside the gene matches. The CDR3 is 15 residues long. The DNA of the CDR3 is TGTGCCAGCAGCGAGGGACTAGCGGATGATTACGAGCAGTACTTC. It yields the protein CASSEGLADDYEQYF.

The V and J genes are TRBV4-2 and TRBJ2-7; TRBD2 agrees at 10 bases. The CDR3 sequence is 16 residues long. Losses at the gene ends were 6 bases for V and 4 bases for J; bases not matched to a gene: 12. Germline V gene data show CDR1 as LGHNA and CDR2 as YNFKEQ. The CDR3 reads CASSQGITSGVYEQYF. DNA for the CDR3: TGTGCCAGCAGTCAGGGTATCACTAGCGGGGTTTACGAGCAGTACTTC.

CDR3 sequence reads: CASSPDFLSTDTQYF. As DNA, the CDR3 is TGTGCCAGCAGCCCGGACTTTTTGAGCACAGATACGCAGTATTTT. The J gene is TRBJ2-3, the V gene TRBV7-8; D is perhaps TRBD2 (5 bases). Germline values: CDR1 SGHVS, CDR2 FQNEAQ. V dropped 5 bases and J dropped 0 bases, with 12 bases sitting between them. The CDR3 extends over 15 amino acids. The full variable domain, completed using reference TRBV7-8 and TRBJ2-3, is GAGVSQSPRYKVAKRGQDVALRCDPISGHVSLFWYQQALGQGPEFLTYFQNEAQLDKSGLPSDRFFAERPEGSVSTLKIQRTQQEDSAVYLCASSPDFLSTDTQYFGPGTRLTVL.

The V gene is TRBV25-1, the J gene TRBJ1-2, with a tentative D call TRBD1 (6 bases). Germline V CDR1 and CDR2: MGHDK, SYGVNS. The V and J ends lost 1 base and 4 bases respectively, with 10 bases between them. This CDR3 comprises 14 residues. CDR3 residues: CASSELGQTYGYTF. CDR3 bases: TGTGCCAGCAGTGAATTAGGACAGACCTATGGCTACACCTTC.

The chain carries TRBV4-3 and TRBJ2-5; D remains ambiguous. This CDR3 has 16 amino acids. The V end lost 1 base, the J end lost 1 base, and 13 bases lay between the germline ends. The germline V gene has CDR1 LGHNA and CDR2 YSLEER. CDR3 protein: CASSQGFRGPQETQYF. In nucleotides, the CDR3 is TGCGCCAGCAGCCAAGGGTTCCGCGGTCCCCAAGAGACCCAGTACTTC.

The chain links TRBV2 to TRBJ2-7; TRBD1 matches 7 bases. V shed 7 bases and J 2 bases; nucleotides not matched to a gene: 5. The CDR3 spans 13 residues. Germline loops: CDR1 SNHLY, CDR2 FYNNEI. CDR3 residues: CASNSGTAYEQYF. The CDR3 coding sequence is TGTGCCAGCAATTCCGGGACAGCCTACGAGCAGTACTTC.

The CDR3 DNA follows: TGTGCCAGCAGCATCTGGACAGGGAGATACACCTTC. Translating it yields CASSIWTGRYTF. This chain joins TRBV11-2 and TRBJ1-2; 8 bases agree with TRBD1. V was clipped by 5 bases and J by 11 bases; unmatched bases: 7. Germline lookup yields CDR1 SGHAT and CDR2 FQNNGV. The CDR3 runs 12 residues.

Notes on this clone: Other DNA sequences in the sample encode the same CDR3. The chain employs TRBV7-9 and TRBJ1-1; possible D gene TRBD1, 6 bases. CDR3 size: 16 residues. V lost 2 bases and J 4 bases, leaving 17 bases between the germline ends. Germline loops: CDR1 SEHNR, CDR2 FQNEAQ (reference sequence). The chain's CDR3 is CASSLLWQGSSTEAFF. The CDR3 DNA reads as TGTGCCAGCAGCTTACTTTGGCAGGGGTCGAGCACTGAAGCTTTCTTT.

This clone was detected once. This rearrangement joins TRBV25-1 to TRBJ1-1; perhaps TRBD1 as D (5 bases). Germline CDR1 is MGHDK and CDR2 is SYGVNS. Trimming removed 7 bases at V and 6 bases at J, with 15 bases between. The length of the CDR3 is 13 residues. In DNA, the CDR3 is TGTGCCAGCAACGTCGGGGGTAGCGCTGAAGCTTTCTTT. Encoded protein: CASNVGGSAEAFF.

The count of this clone is one. This rearrangement joins TRBV5-1 to TRBJ2-1; the match to TRBD2 covers 11 bases. J was trimmed by 9 bases and V by 4 bases; bases with no gene match: 3. This CDR3 region has 13 residues. Per the germline V gene, CDR1 is SGHRS and CDR2 is YFSETQ. Written as DNA, the CDR3 is TGCGCCAGCAGCCAGACTAGCGGGACTGAGCAGTTCTTC. It translates to CASSQTSGTEQFF. The variable domain in full, with the rest retrieved from reference TRBV5-1 and TRBJ2-1, is KAGVTQTPRYLIKTRGQQVTLSCSPISGHRSVSWYQQTPGQGLQFLFEYFSETQRNKGNFPGRFSGRQFSNSRSEMNVSTLELGDSALYLCASSQTSGTEQFFGPGTRLTVL.

This clone was counted between two and nine times. CDR3 amino acids: CASSAHRGPSYEQYF. The CDR3 nucleotides are TGTGCCAGCAGCGCACACAGGGGCCCCTCCTACGAGCAGTACTTC. This chain links TRBV7-8 with TRBJ2-7, with 7 bases that match TRBD1. CDR3 length: 15 residues. CDR1 SGHVS and CDR2 FQNEAQ come from the germline V gene. Germline trimming cut 5 bases from V and 0 bases from J; bases unmatched to any gene: 7.

V usage is TRBV6-5 and J usage is TRBJ2-7; D is possibly TRBD2 (6 bases). V lost 5 bases to trimming and J lost 2 bases, with 10 bases between them. This CDR3 is 13 amino acids long. Per germline, CDR1 MNHEY and CDR2 SVGAGI. This CDR3 is CASSSGHPYEQYF. The CDR3 bases are TGTGCCAGCAGTAGCGGGCATCCCTACGAGCAGTACTTC.

The gene calls are TRBV5-4 and TRBJ2-2; 10 nucleotides align to TRBD1. The V gene end was trimmed by 0 bases and the J gene end by 6 bases; junction bases not matched to a gene: 2. The CDR3 covers 15 residues. Germline V gene sequence: CDR1 SGHNT, CDR2 YYREEE (reference sequence). In nucleotides, the CDR3 is TGTGCCAGCAGCTTGGGACAGGGGGCGGCCGGGGAGCTGTTTTTT. It codes for CASSLGQGAAGELFF.

The rearrangement uses TRBV25-1 and TRBJ1-2, with D perhaps TRBD1 (5 bases). The CDR3 totals 13 residues. V shed 3 bases and J shed 4 bases, with 9 bases lying between them. Germline CDR1 MGHDK, CDR2 SYGVNS. In DNA form, the CDR3 reads TGTGCCAGCAGTGATTGGGGACTCTATGGCTACACCTTC. The encoded protein is CASSDWGLYGYTF.

The V gene is TRBV4-2, the J gene TRBJ2-6; perhaps TRBD1 as D (6 bases). Germline V CDR1 and CDR2: LGHNA, YNFKEQ. CDR3 length: 18 amino acids. Trimming shortened V by 6 bases and J by 0 bases, and 18 bases separated the two germline ends. The CDR3 is CASSPRTEGSSGANVLTF. The CDR3 coding sequence is TGTGCCAGCAGTCCACGGACAGAAGGAAGCTCTGGGGCCAACGTCCTGACTTTC.

The chain combines TRBV6-5 with TRBJ1-1; D call uncertain. Germline V gene data show CDR1 as MNHEY and CDR2 as SVGAGI. Deletions cut 8 bases from V and 0 bases from J, with 7 bases between. The CDR3 runs 12 residues. CDR3 sequence reads: CASGRVNTEAFF. As DNA, the CDR3 is TGTGCCAGCGGACGGGTGAACACTGAAGCTTTCTTT.

The rearrangement uses TRBV2 and TRBJ2-1, with 13 bases aligning to TRBD2. CDR1 is SNHLY and CDR2 is FYNNEI in the germline V gene. This CDR3 comprises 17 residues. Trimming removed 1 base from V and 8 bases from J; junction bases left unmatched: 8. CDR3 DNA sequence: TGTGCCAGCAGTGAAGAGACGGGACTAGCGGGATTGGATGAGCAGTTCTTC. It is translated as CASSEETGLAGLDEQFF.